The 21 T cell receptor beta chains below all came from one sample that was sequenced in a study of blood T cell repertoires in COVID-19. Only in-frame clones appear in the TCRdb table, and some are missing; sequencing was by immunoSEQ multiplex PCR. The sample records tens of thousands of clones, about 71% being singletons. Sample: peripheral blood. The receptor source for this set is a woman aged 50 to 65 with acute or convalescent COVID-19.

This chain uses TRBV19 with TRBJ2-2; no reliable D call. Germline V gene data show CDR1 as LNHDA and CDR2 as SQIVND (reference sequence). This CDR3 has 17 residues. V was trimmed by 2 bases and J by 6 bases, leaving 19 bases between them. CDR3 sequence: CASSILIGSLESGELFF. In nucleotides, the CDR3 is TGTGCCAGTAGTATATTGATCGGATCCCTGGAGTCCGGGGAGCTGTTTTTT.

The CDR3 loop is CASSSTGNNSPLHF. CDR3 nucleotides: TGTGCCAGCAGCTCCACAGGGAATAATTCACCCCTCCACTTT. The chain is built from TRBV14 and TRBJ1-6, with a possible D match to TRBD1 (6 bases). This CDR3 is 14 amino acids long. Germline lookup yields CDR1 SGHDN and CDR2 FVKESK. The V gene lost 5 bases and the J gene lost 5 bases, with 10 bases spanning the gap.

This clone showed up just a few times. This CDR3 reads CASSYSGRGQPQHF. DNA for the CDR3: TGTGCCAGCAGTTACTCGGGGAGGGGTCAGCCCCAGCATTTT. The chain uses TRBV6-2 or TRBV6-3 and TRBJ1-5; TRBD1 might be the D (5 bases). V lost 0 bases and J 6 bases, leaving 9 bases between the germline ends. The CDR3 length is 14 residues. CDR1 and CDR2 from the germline V gene are MNHEY and SVGEGT.

The V gene is TRBV27, the J gene TRBJ1-1; D is undetermined. This CDR3 is built from 14 residues. V was cut by 5 bases and J by 8 bases, with 18 bases left in between. CDR1 and CDR2 from the germline V gene are MNHEY and SMNVEV (reference sequence). CDR3 amino acids: CASSRRAPGREAFF. Here the CDR3 DNA reads TGTGCCAGCAGTCGGAGGGCCCCCGGCCGGGAAGCTTTCTTT.

This clone was found a few times. The identical CDR3 is also encoded by other nucleotide sequences in the sample. The J gene is TRBJ1-1, the V gene TRBV12-1; the table's TRBD1 call for D was not verified on the DNA. TRBV12-1 is a known pseudogene. This CDR3 region has 15 residues. The CDR3 here is CASSSTGQGITEAFF. The DNA of the CDR3 is TGTGCCAGCAGCTCCACGGGACAGGGAATCACTGAAGCTTTCTTT.

The genes are TRBV7-7 and TRBJ1-1; possible D gene TRBD1, 5 bases. This CDR3 comprises 13 residues. From germline, CDR1 is SSHAT and CDR2 FNYEAQ (reference sequence). Trimming removed 5 bases at V and 5 bases at J, with 12 bases between. In DNA, the CDR3 is TGTGCCAGCAGCCGAGAAGGGGCGACTGAAGCTTTCTTT. Protein product: CASSREGATEAFF.

This clone has a handful of counts. The chain combines TRBV29-1 with TRBJ1-2; D gene unclear. The CDR3 has 13 residues. Germline values: CDR1 SQVTM, CDR2 ANQGSEA. V was clipped by 3 bases and J by 0 bases, with 8 bases between them. In DNA form, the CDR3 reads TGCAGCGTTGACCGGGGAGCTAACTATGGCTACACCTTC. Its translation is CSVDRGANYGYTF.

This clone appeared once. The chain is built from TRBV6-1 and TRBJ2-7, with D perhaps TRBD1 (6 bases). V was clipped by 4 bases and J by 2 bases, with 18 bases between them. The CDR3 is 16 residues long. The V gene's germline CDR1 is MNHNS and CDR2 SASEGT. The DNA for the CDR3 is TGTGCCAGCAGTGGGGGGACAATCTACCTCCCCTACGAGCAGTACTTC. It is translated as CASSGGTIYLPYEQYF.

The chain combines TRBV6-6 with TRBJ2-7; TRBD1 might be the D (6 bases). Trimming left V 6 bases short and J 7 bases short, with 13 bases between. The CDR3 has 12 amino acids. Per the germline V gene, CDR1 is MNHNY and CDR2 is SVGAGI (reference sequence). As DNA, the CDR3 is TGTGCCAGCAGGCCAGGGGATGGGGAGCAGTACTTC. Translation gives CASRPGDGEQYF.

The J gene is TRBJ1-4, the V gene TRBV6-5; 7 positions agree with TRBD1. The CDR3 consists of 15 residues. Germline trimming cut 2 bases from V and 7 bases from J; bases unmatched to any gene: 7. Germline V gives CDR1 MNHEY, CDR2 SVGAGI. The CDR3 region is CASSYGAGGVEKLFF. The CDR3 nucleotides read TGTGCCAGCAGTTACGGGGCAGGGGGAGTTGAAAAACTGTTTTTT.

V is TRBV28 and J is TRBJ1-5; TRBD1 is a possible D gene (6 bases). CDR1 and CDR2 (germline): MDHEN, SYDVKM. CDR3 length equals 16 residues. V gave up 4 bases and J gave up 0 bases, with 13 bases separating them. The CDR3 DNA follows: TGTGCCAGCAGTTCTTTACAGGGATATAGCAATCAGCCCCAGCATTTT. Translation: CASSSLQGYSNQPQHF.

The chain has TRBV21-1 and TRBJ2-7; the D call of TRBD1 is as the table states it, not checked on the DNA. TRBV21-1 is an annotated pseudogene. This CDR3 spans 16 amino acids. CDR3: CASSKEPGISSYEQYF. CDR3 nucleotide sequence: TGTGCCAGCAGCAAAGAACCAGGCATAAGCTCCTACGAGCAGTACTTC.

This chain uses TRBV3-1 (or the pseudogene TRBV3-2) with TRBJ2-5, with TRBD2 matching over 8 bases. The V gene end was trimmed by 4 bases and the J gene end by 2 bases; junction bases not matched to a gene: 3. This CDR3 is 14 amino acids long. CDR1 is LGHDT and CDR2 is YNNKEL in the germline V gene (reference sequence). The CDR3 coding sequence is TGTGCCAGCAGCCTCCGGGGGGGACAAGAGACCCAGTACTTC. Its translation: CASSLRGGQETQYF.

The chain uses TRBV30 and TRBJ2-5; TRBD2 is a possible D gene (7 bases). This CDR3 has 17 amino acids. Germline CDR1 and CDR2: GTSNPN and SVGIG (reference sequence). V was clipped by 3 bases and J by 5 bases, with 25 bases between them. Written as DNA, the CDR3 is TGTGCCTGGAGGGCCCGCCGAGTGGGGGGGCCCCGGGAGACCCAGTACTTC. This sequence encodes CAWRARRVGGPRETQYF. Full variable domain (outside the CDR3, taken from reference TRBV30 and TRBJ2-5): SQTIHQWPATLVQPVGSPLSLECTVEGTSNPNLYWYRQAAGRGLQLLFYSVGIGQISSEVPQNLSASRPQDRQFILSSKKLLLSDSGFYLCAWRARRVGGPRETQYFGPGTRLLVL.

The chain has TRBV4-3 and TRBJ2-5; 9 nucleotides match TRBD2. Germline values: CDR1 LGHNA, CDR2 YSLEER. Losses at the gene ends were 2 bases for V and 2 bases for J; bases not matched to a gene: 12. This CDR3 spans 18 amino acids. The CDR3 here is CASSQRTPWAGGQETQYF. The DNA of the CDR3 is TGCGCCAGCAGCCAAAGGACACCATGGGCGGGGGGGCAAGAGACCCAGTACTTC.

The chain joins TRBV28 to TRBJ1-5, with D possibly being TRBD1 (6 bases). Germline V CDR1 and CDR2: MDHEN, SYDVKM. Trimming took 6 bases from V and 4 from J, leaving 13 bases between them. The CDR3 sequence is 14 residues long. The CDR3, as DNA: TGTGCCAGCAGCCGCTACAGGGCTAATCAGCCCCAGCATTTT. Amino acid sequence: CASSRYRANQPQHF.

The chain uses TRBV7-9 and TRBJ2-5, with D tentatively TRBD2 (5 bases). The CDR3 consists of 15 residues. Germline loops: CDR1 SEHNR, CDR2 FQNEAQ (reference sequence). V was clipped by 4 bases and J by 2 bases, with 14 bases between them. CDR3 DNA sequence: TGTGCCAGCAGCTCAAGACTCGAGGGACAAGAGACCCAGTACTTC. Protein: CASSSRLEGQETQYF.

This clone was seen once. A read error may produce the germline difference seen at one junction end. The CDR3 here is CASRQAGTGNTIYF. The CDR3 nucleotides read TGTGCGAGCAGACAGGCAGGGACTGGAAACACCATATATTTT. The gene calls are TRBV7-2 and TRBJ1-3; D may be TRBD1 (6 bases). Germline-derived CDR1 and CDR2 are SGHTA and FQGNSA. The CDR3 runs to 14 residues.

The chain is built from TRBV14 and TRBJ1-1, with 9 bases aligning to TRBD1. Germline assignment: CDR1 SGHDN and CDR2 FVKESK. The V and J ends lost 3 bases and 4 bases, in that order; junction bases with no gene match: 3. CDR3 length: 14 residues. CDR3 loop: CASSQVTGGTEAFF. The DNA for the CDR3 is TGTGCCAGCAGCCAGGTGACAGGGGGCACTGAAGCTTTCTTT.

The rearrangement links TRBV2 to TRBJ2-4; a possible D gene is TRBD1 (6 bases). The V gene's germline CDR1 is SNHLY and CDR2 FYNNEI. V lost 7 bases to trimming and J lost 3 bases, with 13 bases between them. The CDR3 totals 14 residues. CDR3 protein: CASNQGWVKNIQYF. The CDR3 nucleotides read TGTGCCAGCAATCAGGGGTGGGTCAAAAACATTCAGTACTTC.

The chain is built from TRBV6-5 and TRBJ1-5, with 9 bases aligning to TRBD1. The length of the CDR3 is 14 residues. CDR1 and CDR2 from the germline V gene are MNHEY and SVGAGI. Unmatched junction bases numbered 3, after V lost 4 bases and J lost 5 bases. The CDR3 DNA reads as TGTGCCAGCAGTTGGACAGGGGCCGATCAGCCCCAGCATTTT. Amino acids: CASSWTGADQPQHF.